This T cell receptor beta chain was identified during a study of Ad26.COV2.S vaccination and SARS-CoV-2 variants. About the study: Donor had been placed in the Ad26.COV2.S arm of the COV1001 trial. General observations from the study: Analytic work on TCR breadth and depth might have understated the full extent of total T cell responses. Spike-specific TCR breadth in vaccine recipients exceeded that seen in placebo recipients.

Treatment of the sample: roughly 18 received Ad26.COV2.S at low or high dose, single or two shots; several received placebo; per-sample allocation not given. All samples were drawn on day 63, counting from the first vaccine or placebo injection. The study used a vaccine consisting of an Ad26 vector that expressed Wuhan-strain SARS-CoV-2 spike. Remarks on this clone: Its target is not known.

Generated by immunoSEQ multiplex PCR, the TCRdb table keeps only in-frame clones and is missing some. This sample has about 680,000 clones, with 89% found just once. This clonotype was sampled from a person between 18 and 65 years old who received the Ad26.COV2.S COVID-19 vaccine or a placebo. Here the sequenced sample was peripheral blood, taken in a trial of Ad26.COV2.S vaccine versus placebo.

The CDR3 nucleotides are TGTGCCTGGAGTGCGACCTCTGGGGCCAACGTCCTGACTTTC. This sequence encodes CAWSATSGANVLTF. The rearrangement uses TRBV30 and TRBJ2-6; D gene unclear. V was shortened by 1 base and J by 0 bases, with 4 bases between the two germline ends. The CDR3 runs to 14 residues. Germline V lookup: CDR1 GTSNPN, CDR2 SVGIG (reference sequence).